This T cell receptor beta chain is drawn from a study of cytomegalovirus exposure and HLA in healthy donors. Study-wide background: A data release that came early held tens of millions of unique TCRs from HLA-typed donors.

Trimming took 5 bases from V and 0 from J, leaving 14 bases between them. Germline V lookup: CDR1 SEHNR, CDR2 FQNEAQ (reference sequence). CDR3 length: 16 amino acids. General study points: Reported performance of the classifier showed diagnosis of cytomegalovirus status with high specificity and sensitivity.

On this clone itself: Its antigen is unidentified.

The PCR employed 60 Vbeta primers together with 13 Jbeta primers. Assay used: immunoSEQ multiplex PCR; TCRdb lists only in-frame clones, some missing. This sample has about 210,000 clones, with 70% to 85% found just once. Source material: PBMCs. V is TRBV7-9 and J is TRBJ1-3, with D possibly being TRBD1 (6 bases). The clonotype comes from a man aged 35 to 55 in good health and CMV-seropositive. CDR3 nucleotide sequence: TGTGCCAGCAGCCCCCGACAGGCAAGCTCTGGAAACACCATATATTTT. It is translated as CASSPRQASSGNTIYF.